These T cell receptor beta chains were read from a single sample in a study of blood T cell repertoires in COVID-19. The assay was immunoSEQ multiplex PCR, and TCRdb's table has in-frame clones only and misses some. The profile shows about 150,000 clones, roughly nine tenths of them singletons. Sequenced input: peripheral blood. The receptors shown here come from a human donor in a cohort sampled during active COVID-19. Both conserved end residues are part of each CDR3. A D gene is named only where the DNA matches it firmly. Clone size, where shown, is once, few, many, or a class for clones that have expanded.

NA | TRBJ1-2 | TRBV27 | NA | TGTGCCAGCAGTTACCGGGGGGCGGTAGGGTATGGCTACACCTTC | CASSYRGAVGYGYTF
NA | TRBJ1-1 | TRBV19 | NA | TGTGCCAGTAGCGCGGGGCGGGTGAACACTGAAGCTTTCTTT | CASSAGRVNTEAFF
NA | TRBJ1-4 | TRBV29-1 | NA | TGCAGCGTGACACTGGGGGCCGATAATGAAAAACTGTTTTTT | CSVTLGADNEKLFF
NA | TRBJ2-3 | TRBV7-9 | NA | TGTGCCAGCAGCCCGAATACAGGTCGAAGGACAGATACGCAGTATTTT | CASSPNTGRRTDTQYF
NA | TRBJ2-3 | TRBV5-1 | TRBD2 | TGCGCCAGCAGCACCCGACCGACTAGCGGGAGCACAGATACGCAGTATTTT | CASSTRPTSGSTDTQYF
NA | TRBJ2-1 | TRBV7-3 | NA | TGTGCCAGCAGCTTAGAAGGCGGATACAATGAGCAGTTCTTC | CASSLEGGYNEQFF
NA | TRBJ2-5 | TRBV4-2 | NA | TGTGCCAGCAGCCTACACCGGGACAATCAAGAGACCCAGTACTTC | CASSLHRDNQETQYF
once | TRBJ2-5 | TRBV29-1 | NA | TGCAGCGTCTCGGGGGGCCCGGAGACCCAGTACTTC | CSVSGGPETQYF
NA | TRBJ1-1 | TRBV10-3 | TRBD1 | TGTGCCATCAGTGAGCCCGGACAGGGGAACACTGAAGCTTTCTTT | CAISEPGQGNTEAFF
NA | TRBJ2-5 | TRBV5-4 | NA | TGTGCCAGCAGCTTGTTTAGGGACAACCAAGAGACCCAGTACTTC | CASSLFRDNQETQYF
once | TRBJ1-5 | TRBV19 | NA | TGTGCCAGTAGTCTCTACAATCAGCCCCAGCATTTT | CASSLYNQPQHF
once | TRBJ1-2 | TRBV30 | NA | TGTGCCTGGAGTGGGGGGGGATATGGCTACACCTTC | CAWSGGGYGYTF
NA | TRBJ1-5 | TRBV6-2/TRBV6-3 | NA | TGTGCCAGCAGCCTGGGACACTGGACAGGCAATCAGCCCCAGCATTTT | CASSLGHWTGNQPQHF
NA | TRBJ2-2 | TRBV19 | TRBD1 | TGTGCCAGCAGGGACAGAGGATCCGGGGAGCTGTTTTTT | CASRDRGSGELFF
NA | TRBJ2-5 | TRBV9 | TRBD1 | TGTGCCAGCAGCAACCGGGACAGGGAAGGGGAGACCCAGTACTTC | CASSNRDREGETQYF
NA | TRBJ2-1 | TRBV2 | TRBD1 | TGTGCCAGCAGTACGGACAGGGGGAATGAGCAGTTCTTC | CASSTDRGNEQFF
NA | TRBJ2-7 | TRBV4-3 | NA | TGCGCCAGCAGCCATTCCCGGGACACCTCCTACGAGCAGTACTTC | CASSHSRDTSYEQYF
NA | TRBJ2-5 | TRBV5-8 | NA | TGTGCCAGCACCCTGCCGGAAGGGGCGCGGGGAGTGGGGCAAGAGACCCAGTACTTC | CASTLPEGARGVGQETQYF
medium-sized | TRBJ2-3 | TRBV27 | TRBD2 | TGTGCCAGCGCCATAGCGGGGGGGCCTGATACGCAGTATTTT | CASAIAGGPDTQYF
NA | TRBJ2-1 | TRBV6-4 | NA | TGTGCCAGCAGTGTAAACGGGGACTCTCGTGAGCAGTTCTTC | CASSVNGDSREQFF
NA | TRBJ2-1 | TRBV6-5 | NA | TGTGCCAGCAGAGAGACTGGTTACAATGAGCAGTTCTTC | CASRETGYNEQFF
NA | TRBJ1-1 | TRBV20-1 | NA | TGCAGTGTCTTACGGGGGGCTGAAGCTTTCTTT | CSVLRGAEAFF
NA | TRBJ1-4 | TRBV30 | NA | TGTGCCTGGAGTGACGGGATGGCAACTAATGAAAAACTGTTTTTT | CAWSDGMATNEKLFF
few | TRBJ2-6 | TRBV11-3 | TRBD1 | TGTGCCAGCAGCTTAGAATTTGGGACAGGGGCTCACTCTGGGGCCAACGTCCTGACTTTC | CASSLEFGTGAHSGANVLTF
NA | TRBJ1-1 | TRBV4-1 | TRBD1 | TGCGCCAGCAGCCCCGGCTCGGCCAGGGGGCGGAAAACTGAAGCTTTCTTT | CASSPGSARGRKTEAFF
NA | TRBJ1-2 | TRBV7-6 | TRBD1 | TGTGCCAGCAGCTCGGGACAGGGGGTAGGTGGCTACACCTTC | CASSSGQGVGGYTF
NA | TRBJ1-6 | TRBV5-1 | NA | TGCGCCAGCTCGCAGGGAAATAATTCACCCCTCCACTTT | CASSQGNNSPLHF
NA | TRBJ2-7 | TRBV7-3 | TRBD1 | TGTGCCAGCAGCTTAAACCGAGTAGGGGAGACAGGGTGGAACGAGCAGTACTTC | CASSLNRVGETGWNEQYF
NA | TRBJ1-3 | TRBV29-1 | TRBD1 | TGCAGCGCTGTCCACCGGGACAGGGGAAACACCATATATTTT | CSAVHRDRGNTIYF
NA | TRBJ2-7 | TRBV4-1 | NA | TGCGCCAGCAGCCAAGATAATGCGAGACTCGAGCAGTACTTC | CASSQDNARLEQYF
NA | TRBJ2-7 | TRBV9 | TRBD2 | TGTGCCAGCAGCGGTAGCGGGGGCTCCTACGAGCAGTACTTC | CASSGSGGSYEQYF
once | TRBJ2-1 | TRBV19 | TRBD1 | TGTGCCAGTAGTATCGTGGGACAGGACTACAATGAGCAGTTCTTC | CASSIVGQDYNEQFF
few | TRBJ1-6 | TRBV10-1 | NA | TGCGCCAGCAGTGAGTCCCGGGTTTCACCCCTCCACTTT | CASSESRVSPLHF